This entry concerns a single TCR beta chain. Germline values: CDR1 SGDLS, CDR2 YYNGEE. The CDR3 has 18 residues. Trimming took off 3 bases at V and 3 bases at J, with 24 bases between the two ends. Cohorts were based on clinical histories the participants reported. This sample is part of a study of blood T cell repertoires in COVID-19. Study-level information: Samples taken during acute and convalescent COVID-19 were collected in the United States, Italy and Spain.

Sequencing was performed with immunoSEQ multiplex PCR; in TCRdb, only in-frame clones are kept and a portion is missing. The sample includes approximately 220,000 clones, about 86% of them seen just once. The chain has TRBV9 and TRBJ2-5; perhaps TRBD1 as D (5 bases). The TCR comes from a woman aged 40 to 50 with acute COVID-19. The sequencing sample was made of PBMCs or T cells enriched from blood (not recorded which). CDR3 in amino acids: CASSALQGSGQSKETQYF. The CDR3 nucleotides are TGTGCCAGCAGCGCCTTACAAGGCAGTGGACAAAGTAAAGAGACCCAGTACTTC.